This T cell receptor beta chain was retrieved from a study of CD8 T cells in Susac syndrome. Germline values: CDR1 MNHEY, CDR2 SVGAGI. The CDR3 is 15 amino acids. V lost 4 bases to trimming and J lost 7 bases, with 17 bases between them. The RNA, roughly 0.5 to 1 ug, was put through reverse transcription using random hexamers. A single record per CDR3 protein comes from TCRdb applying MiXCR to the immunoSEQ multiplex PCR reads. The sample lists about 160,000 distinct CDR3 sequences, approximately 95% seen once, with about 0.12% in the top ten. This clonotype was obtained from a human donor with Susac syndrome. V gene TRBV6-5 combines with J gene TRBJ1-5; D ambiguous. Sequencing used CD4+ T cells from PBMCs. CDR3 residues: CASSSTAGTGQPQHF. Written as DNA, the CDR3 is TGTGCCAGCAGTTCAACGGCGGGAACTGGGCAGCCCCAGCATTTT.